A single sample gave rise to the 2 T cell receptor beta chains below, sequenced in a study of blood T cell repertoires in COVID-19. Sequencing used immunoSEQ multiplex PCR; TCRdb keeps in-frame clones, though not all of them. The data hold some 250,000 clones, with around nine tenths observed a single time. Sequencing was performed on peripheral blood. The receptors were gathered from a woman aged 70-85 years with active or convalescent COVID-19.

This chain uses TRBV11-2 with TRBJ2-1, with 13 bases identical to TRBD2. This CDR3 comprises 17 residues. V shed 4 bases and J 6 bases; nucleotides not matched to a gene: 9. Looked up from germline, CDR1 is SGHAT and CDR2 is FQNNGV. CDR3 sequence reads: CASSSTGLAGNRNEQFF. For the CDR3, the DNA is TGTGCCAGCAGCTCAACGGGACTAGCGGGGAACCGCAATGAGCAGTTCTTC.

This clone has only one observation. The chain employs TRBV5-1 and TRBJ1-6; D is uncertain. In germline, CDR1 is SGHRS, CDR2 YFSETQ. Trimming stripped 0 bases from V and 7 bases from J, with 11 bases between. The CDR3 sequence is 15 residues long. Here the CDR3 DNA reads TGCGCCAGCAGCTTGGACAGCTCTGGAAATTCACCCCTCCACTTT. Protein product: CASSLDSSGNSPLHF.